These 9 T cell receptor delta chains came from one sample sequenced in a study of γδ T cells in repeated Plasmodium falciparum infection. Bulk repertoires came from Vgamma9/Vdelta2+ or Vdelta2-negative gammadelta T cells flow-sorted from PBMC. TCRdb ran CATT on the multiplex PCR reads. The sample holds around 50,000 delta-chain clones; about 1.9% are singletons and the top ten take roughly 25%. The sample was gamma-delta T cells from blood. The receptor source for this set is a pool of human donors (malaria-infected and uninfected, not separated).

This clone was picked up many times. TCRdb has a much larger clone's protein, which differs at residue 9 from the translation of this DNA, likely because of a read error; what is shown is the protein translated from the DNA. V and J are TRDV2 and TRDJ1, with 7 bases lining up with TRDD3. The J gene, missing from TCRdb, was assigned here through DNA to germline matching. This CDR3 region has 17 residues. The V gene end was trimmed by 0 bases and the J gene end by 2 bases; junction bases not matched to a gene: 11. Germline assignment: CDR1 GEAIGNYY and CDR2 EKD. CDR3 in DNA: TGTGCCTGTGACACCGTGGGGGAGGTCCCGAGAACCGATAAACTCATCTTT. Protein product: CACDTVGEVPRTDKLIF.

This clone was picked up many times. Only one base separates this from a far larger clonotype, so it likely reflects a read error. At the DNA level, this CDR3 is encoded by other sequences in the same sample as well. Here the CDR3 reads CACDTLRGGHPFEPDKLIF. CDR3 in DNA: TGCGCCTGTGACACATTGCGTGGGGGACACCCTTTCGAGCCCGATAAACTCATCTTT. The chain combines TRDV2 with TRDJ1; 7 bases fit TRDD3. The J gene is not listed in TCRdb, so it was assigned here from a DNA match to germline. CDR1 and CDR2 from the germline V gene are GEAIGNYY and EKD. The CDR3 sequence is 19 residues long.

About this clone itself: TCRdb pairs this DNA with a much larger clone's protein that differs at residue 10, likely a read error; the protein shown was translated from the DNA. This rearrangement joins TRDV3 to TRDJ1, with 7 bases lining up with TRDD3. Here the J gene came from matching the DNA to germline, since TCRdb omits it. The CDR3 is 13 amino acids. After removal of 3 bases from V and 9 bases from J, the junction contained 13 bases not matched to a gene. The germline V gene has CDR1 TVYSNPD and CDR2 GDNSRS (reference sequence). CDR3 bases: TGTGCCTTAAGTCTCTGGGGGCCTCATGAACTCATCTTT. Protein product: CALSLWGPHELIF.

A remark on this clone: The protein held in TCRdb is that of a much larger clone and does not match this DNA's translation at residue 10, likely because of a read error; the protein shown is translated from the DNA. The chain joins TRDV3 to TRDJ1; D is possibly TRDD2 (6 bases). TCRdb supplies no J gene; here it was assigned by aligning the nucleotide sequence to germline. V was pared by 0 bases and J by 0 bases, with 29 bases between. The CDR3 has 20 residues. Germline CDR1 and CDR2: TVYSNPD and GDNSRS (reference sequence). CDR3 loop: CAFSPPTLTWGRPYTDKLIF. CDR3 in DNA: TGTGCCTTTAGTCCTCCTACCTTGACTTGGGGTAGACCGTACACCGATAAACTCATCTTT.

This clone was seen more than once but under ten times. For this DNA, TCRdb reports the protein of a much larger clone, which diverges at residue 3, most likely from a read error; the protein presented here is translated directly from the DNA. The chain has TRDV3 and TRDJ1, with TRDD3 matching 7 bases. Because TCRdb records no J gene, it was assigned here through a match of the DNA to germline. The CDR3 consists of 14 residues. The germline CDR1 and CDR2 sequences are TVYSNPD and GDNSRS (reference sequence). J was trimmed by 4 bases and V by 3 bases; bases with no gene match: 11. The CDR3 spells CALKEPGGYDKLIF. Here the CDR3 DNA reads TGTGCCTTAAAAGAGCCTGGGGGCTACGATAAACTCATCTTT.

This clone was counted ten times or more. A read error is the likely source, as a far larger clone sits one nucleotide away. Other DNA sequences in this specimen translate into the identical CDR3. The rearrangement joins TRDV2 to TRDJ1, with D possibly TRDD3 on 6 matching bases. TCRdb records no J gene; here it was assigned by comparing the DNA to germline. Germline values: CDR1 GEAIGNYY, CDR2 EKD. The length of the CDR3 is 16 residues. V gave up 0 bases and J gave up 0 bases, with 13 bases separating them. The chain's CDR3 is CACDTVGGGYTDKLIF. CDR3 DNA sequence: TGTGCCTGTGACACCGTTGGGGGGGGTTACACCGATAAACTCATCTTT.

This clone was detected a few times. This DNA's translation and the protein TCRdb lists, from a much larger clone, do not match at residue 23, likely due to a read error; the protein shown is translated from the DNA. With the J gene uncalled, the V gene is TRDV1; no DNA check was done on the table's D call, TRDD3. CDR3 length: 25 amino acids. Germline V lookup: CDR1 TSWWSYY, CDR2 QGS. CDR3 coding DNA: TGTGCTCTTGGGGAACGTTTAAGGTTCCTACGACCCTCGAGGTGGGGGATACGCGGCACCGATAAACCCATCTTT. Residues: CALGERLRFLRPSRWGIRGTDKPIF.

This clone showed up many times. The mismatch at residue 14 between this DNA's translation and the TCRdb protein of a much larger clone likely reflects a read error; the protein shown is translated from the DNA. The chain has TRDV1 and TRDJ1; D is perhaps TRDD3 (8 bases). CDR3 size: 23 residues. V was clipped by 5 bases and J by 0 bases, with 37 bases between them. Germline CDR1 reads TSWWSYY; CDR2 reads QGS. The CDR3 bases are TGTGCTCTTGGGTCAACTTGGGCGGCTCCCTTCCTGTTTGAGGGATACGACACCGATAAACTCATCTTT. Amino acids: CALGSTWAAPFLFEGYDTDKLIF.

This clone appeared a few times. The TCRdb protein, from a much larger clone, departs from this DNA's translation at residue 7, likely by read error; the protein shown derives from the DNA. The rearrangement uses TRDV1 and TRDJ1; TRDD3 aligns across 9 bases. TCRdb is silent on the J gene; assignment here came from matching the DNA to germline. This CDR3 spans 28 amino acids. Germline V gene data show CDR1 as TSWWSYY and CDR2 as QGS. Losses at the gene ends were 2 bases for V and 2 bases for J; bases not matched to a gene: 42. CDR3 sequence: CALGEGIVKPDERALYWGTFLGTDKLIF. CDR3 DNA: TGTGCTCTTGGGGAAGGTATTGTAAAACCCGACGAAAGAGCACTATACTGGGGGACCTTCCTGGGGACCGATAAACTCATCTTT.